This T cell receptor (beta chain) came from a study of CD8 T cells in ankylosing spondylitis (dated by TCRdb to about 2017). Broadly, across the study: The study profiled T cell receptor beta repertoires in healthy donors and ankylosing spondylitis patients to find disease-linked TCR variants. In total, the full study cohort was made up of 110 or so healthy donors and about two dozen ankylosing spondylitis patients. Peripheral blood was sampled, and synovial fluid was also collected from ankylosing spondylitis patients. Study-level results and caveats: The disease-linked clones were reported as significantly enriched in matched synovial fluid samples from ankylosing spondylitis patients. A CD8+ phenotype was shown by the disease-linked clones, which were found at relatively low frequencies in peripheral blood. Some motif variants were previously reported in synovial fluid and blood of reactive arthritis patients, suggesting common disease-initiation mechanisms. A TCR beta motif of about 8 highly homologous amino acid variants appeared characteristic of blood from ankylosing spondylitis patients.

TCRdb shows the sequencer as Illumina HiSeq 2500. Quantitative 5'-RACE with molecular barcodes was the method used to prepare the TCR beta libraries. The authors' pipeline ran thus. To identify disease-linked TCR variants, a new computational method was used, one built on a probabilistic model of VDJ rearrangement. In TCRdb, the public reads were trimmed at Q25 with fastp and aligned with MiXCR, with productive beta chains retained. CDR3 protein duplicates are merged, each entry listing the most common genes and DNA. TCRdb's processing, not the authors' own work, is the source of the V and J calls. The sample table shows more than 100,000 distinct CDR3 sequences, and roughly 18% are seen once. The top ten constitute 30% to 35% of the sample. Points on this clonotype: The target of this receptor is not known. The record has no base qualities; no much larger clone is one base away.

Taken from cysteine to phenylalanine, the CDR3 has 13 residues. Only CDR3 DNA is held: 39 bases, read in frame from base 1. The germline V gene yields SQVTM for CDR1 and ANQGSEA for CDR2. V is trimmed back by 3 bases and J by 1 base, and the junction contains 2 bases that no gene match accounts for. Rearrangement joined TRBV29-1 to TRBJ2-7; a stretch of 8 junction bases matches TRBD1. The specimen sequenced was blood, either unsorted or a sorted T cell fraction (not recorded which). This clonotype was obtained from a male donor with ankylosing spondylitis. The DNA sequence is given as TGCAGCGTTGATCGACAGGGGTCCTACGAGCAGTACTTC. Translated, it gives CSVDRQGSYEQYF.